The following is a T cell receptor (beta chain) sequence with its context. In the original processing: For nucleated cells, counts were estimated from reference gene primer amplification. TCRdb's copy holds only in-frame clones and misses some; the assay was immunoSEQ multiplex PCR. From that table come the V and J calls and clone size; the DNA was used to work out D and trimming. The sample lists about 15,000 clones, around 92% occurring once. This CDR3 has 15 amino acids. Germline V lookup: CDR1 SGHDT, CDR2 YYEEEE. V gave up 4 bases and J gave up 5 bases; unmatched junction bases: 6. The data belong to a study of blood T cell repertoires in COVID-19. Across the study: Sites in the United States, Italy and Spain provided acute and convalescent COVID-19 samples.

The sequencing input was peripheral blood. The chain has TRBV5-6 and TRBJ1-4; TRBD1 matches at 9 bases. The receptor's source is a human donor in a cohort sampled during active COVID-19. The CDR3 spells CASSIPGQGNEKLFF. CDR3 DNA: TGTGCCAGCAGCATACCGGGACAGGGAAATGAAAAACTGTTTTTT.